The 7 T cell receptor beta chains below were found in one sample sequenced in a study of T cells after yellow fever vaccination. TCRdb re-analysed the 5' RACE reads in MiXCR, keeping a single row per CDR3 protein. The table records 250,000 to 400,000 distinct CDR3 sequences, approximately 4% of them present only once. This specimen was PBMCs, taken 5 days after the yellow fever booster vaccination. The receptors were gathered from a man aged 18 to 30 who received the YFV17D yellow fever vaccine.

Ten or more counts support this clonotype. The rearrangement joins TRBV4-3 to TRBJ1-2; D not resolved. There are 14 residues in the CDR3. V lost 1 base and J lost 2, with 8 bases in between. Germline V lookup: CDR1 LGHNA, CDR2 YSLEER. The CDR3 sequence: CASSQGGGNYGYTF. CDR3 bases: TGCGCCAGCAGCCAAGGGGGAGGAAACTATGGCTACACCTTC.

The chain is built from TRBV7-9 and TRBJ2-7, with a tentative D call TRBD1 (6 bases). This CDR3 region has 15 residues. V was pared by 5 bases and J by 0 bases, with 14 bases between. Germline CDR1 reads SEHNR; CDR2 reads FQNEAQ (reference sequence). This chain's CDR3 is CASSPQRRGSYEQYF. CDR3 nucleotides: TGTGCCAGCAGCCCCCAACGCAGGGGCTCCTACGAGCAGTACTTC.

This clonotype came up a few times. This chain links TRBV11-2 with TRBJ1-1; no definite D call. Trimming removed 5 bases at V and 7 bases at J, with 14 bases between. CDR1 and CDR2 (germline): SGHAT, FQNNGV. CDR3 length equals 13 residues. The CDR3 DNA follows: TGTGCCAGCAGCCCCTTGATGGGGAATGAAGCTTTCTTT. Translating gives CASSPLMGNEAFF. Full variable domain (remainder filled in from reference TRBV11-2 and TRBJ1-1): EAGVAQSPRYKIIEKRQSVAFWCNPISGHATLYWYQQILGQGPKLLIQFQNNGVVDDSQLPKDRFSAERLKGVDSTLKIQPAKLEDSAVYLCASSPLMGNEAFFGQGTRLTVV.

This rearrangement joins TRBV6-5 to TRBJ1-1; TRBD1 matches at 8 bases. Trimming cost V 6 bases and J 0 bases; bases outside gene matches: 6. Germline assignment: CDR1 MNHEY and CDR2 SVGAGI. The CDR3 loop spans 15 amino acids. CDR3 coding DNA: TGTGCCAGCAGATTGACAGGGGCCCTGAACACTGAAGCTTTCTTT. As protein: CASRLTGALNTEAFF.

This clonotype was counted at least ten times. The V gene is TRBV12-3 or TRBV12-4, the J gene TRBJ2-2; TRBD1 aligns across 9 bases. V was pared by 8 bases and J by 0 bases, with 10 bases of the junction left unmatched. The CDR3 is 17 residues long. The CDR3 DNA sequence: TGTGCCAGCGGAAACAGGGGGCAACCGCCGAACACCGGGGAGCTGTTTTTT. It yields the protein CASGNRGQPPNTGELFF.

The V call is TRBV6-2 or TRBV6-3, the J call TRBJ1-5; D is possibly TRBD1 (6 bases). Trimming took off 8 bases at V and 3 bases at J, with 14 bases between the two ends. Germline CDR1 MNHEY, CDR2 SVGEGT. This CDR3 comprises 14 residues. The CDR3 DNA follows: TGTGCCAGCGGGGGCGGACAGAACAATCAGCCCCAGCATTTT. This codes for CASGGGQNNQPQHF.

V gene TRBV12-3 or TRBV12-4 combines with J gene TRBJ1-6, with 9 positions matching TRBD1. The CDR3 spans 15 residues. With V trimmed by 3 bases and J by 9 bases, 6 bases remained unmatched. The CDR3 DNA sequence: TGTGCCAGCAGTTTTGGAACAGGGGGCCTTTCACCCCTCCACTTT. Its translation is CASSFGTGGLSPLHF.